The 6 T cell receptor beta chains below were found in one sample sequenced in a study of T cells in Graves' hyperthyroidism and ophthalmopathy. It was RNA transcripts that yielded the amplified TCR beta CDR3 regions. An initial round of RT-PCR targeting the TCR CDR3 relied on the HTBI primer set. TCRdb itself ran the multiplex PCR reads through MiXCR, one entry per CDR3 protein. This sample has a few hundred thousand distinct CDR3 sequences; nearly 15% occur once, and the top ten carry roughly 31%. Sequencing used blood. The receptor set was obtained from a woman in her fifties or sixties with Graves' hyperthyroidism that later progressed to Graves' ophthalmopathy.

This clonotype came up many times. The CDR3 bases are TGTGCCAGCAGCGTCGGAACTAACTATGGCTACACCTTC. Amino acid sequence: CASSVGTNYGYTF. V is TRBV7-9 and J is TRBJ1-2; D is unresolved. This CDR3 spans 13 amino acids. Looked up from germline, CDR1 is SEHNR and CDR2 is FQNEAQ (reference sequence). V was cut by 5 bases and J by 0 bases, with 7 bases left in between.

This clonotype has ten or more counts. The rearrangement uses TRBV10-1 and TRBJ2-3, with 7 bases identical to TRBD1. From germline, CDR1 is WNHNN and CDR2 SYGVQD (reference sequence). The CDR3 has 16 residues. Trimming cost V 3 bases and J 1 base; bases outside gene matches: 7. The chain's CDR3 is CASSDPRGQGTDTQYF. The DNA of the CDR3 is TGCGCCAGCAGTGACCCAAGGGGGCAAGGCACAGATACGCAGTATTTT.

This clonotype was recorded at least ten times. The V and J genes are TRBV20-1 and TRBJ2-3, with D unclear. Germline CDR1 reads DFQATT; CDR2 reads SNEGSKA (reference sequence). The germline V and J ends were trimmed by 5 bases and 3 bases, with 15 bases remaining between them. The CDR3 runs 14 residues. CDR3 nucleotides: TGCAGTGCTCCCGTCCGAGGAACGACAGATACGCAGTATTTT. Its protein is CSAPVRGTTDTQYF.

This clonotype occurred many times. The gene calls are TRBV2 and TRBJ2-7, with 10 bases lining up with TRBD1. Germline V lookup: CDR1 SNHLY, CDR2 FYNNEI. This CDR3 has 13 residues. J lost 0 bases, V lost 8 bases, and 1 base had no gene match. The CDR3: CASGQGVSYEQYF. The CDR3 DNA is TGTGCCAGCGGACAGGGGGTCTCCTACGAGCAGTACTTC.

The sample holds many counts of this clonotype. This chain connects TRBV11-2 to TRBJ2-5; the match to TRBD2 covers 9 bases. CDR1 SGHAT and CDR2 FQNNGV come from the germline V gene. The junction had 10 bases not matched to a gene; V was cut back by 0 bases and J by 2 bases. The CDR3 length is 18 residues. This CDR3 reads CASSLDWGQREVQETQYF. In DNA, the CDR3 is TGTGCCAGCAGCTTAGATTGGGGCCAGCGGGAGGTTCAAGAGACCCAGTACTTC.

Ten or more counts support this clonotype. The chain uses TRBV2 and TRBJ2-7; maybe TRBD2 (5 bases). The CDR3 spans 15 residues. V was cut by 7 bases and J by 1 base, with 17 bases left in between. Looked up from germline, CDR1 is SNHLY and CDR2 is FYNNEI. CDR3 nucleotide sequence: TGTGCCAGCACCCAAGGGAGAGCTCATTCCTACGAGCAGTACTTC. This encodes CASTQGRAHSYEQYF.